This T cell receptor beta chain came from a study of T cell changes during pregnancy in multiple sclerosis. Some clones are missing from TCRdb's copy, which holds only in-frame ones; the method was immunoSEQ multiplex PCR. The sample includes 79,000 or so clones, more than 80% of them seen just once. The sample was CD4+ T cells from peripheral blood mononuclear cells, taken before pregnancy. This TCR was recovered from a female donor with multiple sclerosis, enrolled in a pregnancy study.

The CDR3, as DNA: TGTGCCAGCACCCAGACTAGCGGGACGTACGGGGAGCTGTTTTTT. The encoded protein is CASTQTSGTYGELFF. The chain combines TRBV13 with TRBJ2-2, with 11 bases lining up with TRBD2. V was pared by 7 bases and J by 7 bases, with 8 bases of the junction left unmatched. CDR3 size: 15 residues. Germline CDR1 reads PRHDT; CDR2 reads FYEKMQ (reference sequence).